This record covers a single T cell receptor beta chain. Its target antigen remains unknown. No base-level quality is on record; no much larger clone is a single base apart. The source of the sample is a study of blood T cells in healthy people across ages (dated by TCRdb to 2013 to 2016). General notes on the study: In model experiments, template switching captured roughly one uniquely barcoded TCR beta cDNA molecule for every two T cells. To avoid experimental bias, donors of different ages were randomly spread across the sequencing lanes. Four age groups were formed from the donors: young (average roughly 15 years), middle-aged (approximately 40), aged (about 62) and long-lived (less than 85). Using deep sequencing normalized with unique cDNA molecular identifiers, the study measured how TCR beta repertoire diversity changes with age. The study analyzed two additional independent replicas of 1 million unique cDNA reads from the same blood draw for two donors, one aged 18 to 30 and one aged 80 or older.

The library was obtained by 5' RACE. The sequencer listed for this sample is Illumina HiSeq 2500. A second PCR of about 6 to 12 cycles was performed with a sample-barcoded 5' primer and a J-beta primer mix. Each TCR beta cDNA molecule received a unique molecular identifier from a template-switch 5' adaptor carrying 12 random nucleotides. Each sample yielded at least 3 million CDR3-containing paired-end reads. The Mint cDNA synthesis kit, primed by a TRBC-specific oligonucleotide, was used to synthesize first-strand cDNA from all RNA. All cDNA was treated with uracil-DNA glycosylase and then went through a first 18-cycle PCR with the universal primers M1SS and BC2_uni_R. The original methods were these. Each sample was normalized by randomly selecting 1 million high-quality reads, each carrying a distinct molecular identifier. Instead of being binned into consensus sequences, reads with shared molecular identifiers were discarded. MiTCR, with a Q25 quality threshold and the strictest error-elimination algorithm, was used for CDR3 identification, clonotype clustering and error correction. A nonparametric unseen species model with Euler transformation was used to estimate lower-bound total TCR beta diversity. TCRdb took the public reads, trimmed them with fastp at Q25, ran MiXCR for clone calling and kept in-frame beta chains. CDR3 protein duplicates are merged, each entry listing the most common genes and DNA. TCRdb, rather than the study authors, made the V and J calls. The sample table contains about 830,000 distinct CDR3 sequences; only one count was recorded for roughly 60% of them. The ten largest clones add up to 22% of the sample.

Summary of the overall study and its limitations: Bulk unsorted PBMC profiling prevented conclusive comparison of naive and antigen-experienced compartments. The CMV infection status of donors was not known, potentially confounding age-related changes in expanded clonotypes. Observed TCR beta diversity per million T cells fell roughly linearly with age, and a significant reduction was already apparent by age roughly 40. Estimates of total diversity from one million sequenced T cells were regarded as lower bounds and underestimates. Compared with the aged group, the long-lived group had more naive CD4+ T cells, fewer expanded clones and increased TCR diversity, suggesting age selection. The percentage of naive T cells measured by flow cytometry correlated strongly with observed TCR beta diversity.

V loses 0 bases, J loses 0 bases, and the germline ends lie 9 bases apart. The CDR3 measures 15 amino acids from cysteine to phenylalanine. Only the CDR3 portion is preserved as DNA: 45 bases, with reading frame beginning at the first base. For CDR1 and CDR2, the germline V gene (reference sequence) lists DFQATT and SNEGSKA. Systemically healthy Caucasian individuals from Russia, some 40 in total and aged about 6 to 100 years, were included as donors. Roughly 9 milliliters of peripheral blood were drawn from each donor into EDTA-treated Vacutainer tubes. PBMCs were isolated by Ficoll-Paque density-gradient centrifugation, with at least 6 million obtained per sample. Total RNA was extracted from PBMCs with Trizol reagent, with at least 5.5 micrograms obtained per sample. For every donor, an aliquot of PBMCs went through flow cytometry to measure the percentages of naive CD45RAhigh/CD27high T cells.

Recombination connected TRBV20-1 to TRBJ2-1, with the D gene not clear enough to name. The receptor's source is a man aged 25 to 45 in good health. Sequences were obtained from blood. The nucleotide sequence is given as TGCAGTGCTAGAGACCCAACGGACTCCTACAATGAGCAGTTCTTC. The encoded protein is CSARDPTDSYNEQFF.